This paragraph covers one T cell receptor (beta chain) sequence. Method: immunoSEQ multiplex PCR; TCRdb's copy keeps in-frame clones and lacks some. The sample includes hundreds of thousands of clones, 84% of them seen just once. These data come from a study of blood T cell repertoires in COVID-19. Study-level information: Whether acute or convalescent, the COVID-19 samples came from the United States, Italy and Spain. The analysed material was cDNA or gDNA that came from T cells, B-cell-depleted T cells, or PBMCs.

The CDR3 covers 13 residues. V dropped 3 bases and J dropped 3 bases, with 6 bases sitting between them. Per the germline V gene, CDR1 is SEHNR and CDR2 is FQNEAQ (reference sequence). Sequenced input: peripheral blood. The source is a man aged 25 to 45 with active or convalescent COVID-19. The chain combines TRBV7-9 with TRBJ1-5, with unresolved D. The CDR3 here is CASSLSANQPQHF. The CDR3 DNA sequence: TGTGCCAGCAGCTTGAGTGCCAATCAGCCCCAGCATTTT.